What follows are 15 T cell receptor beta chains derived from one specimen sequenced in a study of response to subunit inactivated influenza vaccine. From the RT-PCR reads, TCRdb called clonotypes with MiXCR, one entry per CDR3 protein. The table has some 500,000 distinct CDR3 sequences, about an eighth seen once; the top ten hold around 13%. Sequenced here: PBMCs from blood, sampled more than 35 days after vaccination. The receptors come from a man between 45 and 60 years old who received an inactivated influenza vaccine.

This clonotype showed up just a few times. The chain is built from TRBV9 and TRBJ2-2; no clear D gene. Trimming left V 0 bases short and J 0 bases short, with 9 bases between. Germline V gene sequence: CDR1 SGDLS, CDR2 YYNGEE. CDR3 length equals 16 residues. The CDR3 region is CASSVEQAANTGELFF. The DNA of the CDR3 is TGTGCCAGCAGCGTAGAGCAAGCTGCGAACACCGGGGAGCTGTTTTTT.

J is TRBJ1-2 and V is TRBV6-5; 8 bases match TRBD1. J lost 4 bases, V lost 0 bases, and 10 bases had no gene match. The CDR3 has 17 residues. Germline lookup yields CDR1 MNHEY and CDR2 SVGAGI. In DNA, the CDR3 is TGTGCCAGCAGTTACTCGGGGACAGGCTCAGGGTCCTATGGCTACACCTTC. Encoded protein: CASSYSGTGSGSYGYTF.

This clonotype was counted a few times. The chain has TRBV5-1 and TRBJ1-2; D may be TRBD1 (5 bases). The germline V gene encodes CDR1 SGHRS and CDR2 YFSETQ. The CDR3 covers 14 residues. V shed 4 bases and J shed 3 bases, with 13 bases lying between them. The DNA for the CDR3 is TGCGCCAGCAGCCCCCAGGGTTTTGACTATGGCTACACCTTC. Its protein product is CASSPQGFDYGYTF.

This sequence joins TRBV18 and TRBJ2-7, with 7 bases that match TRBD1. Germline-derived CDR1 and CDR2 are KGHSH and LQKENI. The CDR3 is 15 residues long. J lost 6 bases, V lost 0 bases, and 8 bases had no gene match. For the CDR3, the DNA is TGTGCCAGCTCACCACCGACAGGGACGAGTAGCGAGCAGTACTTC. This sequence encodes CASSPPTGTSSEQYF.

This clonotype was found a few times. CDR3: CASGTGGRSPLHF. In DNA, the CDR3 is TGTGCCAGCGGGACAGGGGGCCGGTCACCCCTCCACTTT. The V and J genes are TRBV9 and TRBJ1-6; TRBD1 aligns across 12 bases. With V trimmed by 7 bases and J by 10 bases, 3 bases remained unmatched. The CDR3 extends over 13 amino acids. Germline CDR1 is SGDLS and CDR2 is YYNGEE. Full variable domain (outside the CDR3, taken from reference TRBV9 and TRBJ1-6): DSGVTQTPKHLITATGQRVTLRCSPRSGDLSVYWYQQSLDQGLQFLIQYYNGEERAKGNILERFSAQQFPDLHSELNLSSLELGDSALYFCASGTGGRSPLHFGNGTRLTVT.

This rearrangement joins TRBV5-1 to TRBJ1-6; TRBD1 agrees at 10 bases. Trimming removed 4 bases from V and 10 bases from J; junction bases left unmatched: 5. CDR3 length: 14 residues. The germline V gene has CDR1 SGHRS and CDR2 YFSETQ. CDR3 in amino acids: CASSIGTGDSPLHF. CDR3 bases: TGCGCCAGCAGCATCGGGACAGGGGACTCACCCCTCCACTTT.

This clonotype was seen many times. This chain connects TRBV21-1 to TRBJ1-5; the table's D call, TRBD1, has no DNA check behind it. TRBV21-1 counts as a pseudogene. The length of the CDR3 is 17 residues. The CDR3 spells CATVGQRPLKSNQPQHF. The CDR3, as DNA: TGTGCCACAGTTGGACAGAGGCCTTTGAAGAGCAATCAGCCCCAGCATTTT.

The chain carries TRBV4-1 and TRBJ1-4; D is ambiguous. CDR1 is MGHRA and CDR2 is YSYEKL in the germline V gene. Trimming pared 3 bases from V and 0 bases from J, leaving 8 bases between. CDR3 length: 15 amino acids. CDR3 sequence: CASSQIVATNEKLFF. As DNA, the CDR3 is TGCGCCAGCAGCCAGATAGTTGCAACTAATGAAAAACTGTTTTTT.

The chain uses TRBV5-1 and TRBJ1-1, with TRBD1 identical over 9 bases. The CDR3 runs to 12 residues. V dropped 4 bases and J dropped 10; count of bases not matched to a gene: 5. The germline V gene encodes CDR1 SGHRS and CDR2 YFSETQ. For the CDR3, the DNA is TGCGCCAGCAGCAACAACAGGGGGCCAGCTTTCTTT. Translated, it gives CASSNNRGPAFF. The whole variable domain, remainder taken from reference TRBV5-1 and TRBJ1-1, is KAGVTQTPRYLIKTRGQQVTLSCSPISGHRSVSWYQQTPGQGLQFLFEYFSETQRNKGNFPGRFSGRQFSNSRSEMNVSTLELGDSALYLCASSNNRGPAFFGQGTRLTVV.

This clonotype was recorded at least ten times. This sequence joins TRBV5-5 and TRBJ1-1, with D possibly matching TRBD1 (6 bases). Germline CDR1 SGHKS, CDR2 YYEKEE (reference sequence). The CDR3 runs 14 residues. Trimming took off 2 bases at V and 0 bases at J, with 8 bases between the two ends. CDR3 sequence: CASSFGGMNTEAFF. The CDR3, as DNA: TGTGCCAGCAGCTTTGGGGGCATGAACACTGAAGCTTTCTTT.

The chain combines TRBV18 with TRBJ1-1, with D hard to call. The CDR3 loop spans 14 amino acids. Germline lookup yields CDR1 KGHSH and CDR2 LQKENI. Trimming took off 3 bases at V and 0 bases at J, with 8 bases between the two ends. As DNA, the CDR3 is TGTGCCAGCTCACCTTCAGAGATGAACACTGAAGCTTTCTTT. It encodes CASSPSEMNTEAFF.

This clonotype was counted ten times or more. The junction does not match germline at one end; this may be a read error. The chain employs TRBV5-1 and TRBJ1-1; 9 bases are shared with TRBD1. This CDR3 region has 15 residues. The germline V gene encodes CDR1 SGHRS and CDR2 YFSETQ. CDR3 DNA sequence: TGCGCCAGCAGCTCCGGACAGGGGAGGGACACTGAATCTTTCTTT. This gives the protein CASSSGQGRDTESFF. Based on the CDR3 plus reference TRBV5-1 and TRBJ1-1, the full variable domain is KAGVTQTPRYLIKTRGQQVTLSCSPISGHRSVSWYQQTPGQGLQFLFEYFSETQRNKGNFPGRFSGRQFSNSRSEMNVSTLELGDSALYLCASSSGQGRDTESFFGQGTRLTVV.

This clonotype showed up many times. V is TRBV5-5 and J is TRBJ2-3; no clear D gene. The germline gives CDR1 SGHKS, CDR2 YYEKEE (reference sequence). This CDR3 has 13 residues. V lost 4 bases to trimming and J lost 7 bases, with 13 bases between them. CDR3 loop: CASSPTLLYTQYF. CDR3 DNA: TGTGCCAGCAGCCCTACCCTTCTTTATACGCAGTATTTT.

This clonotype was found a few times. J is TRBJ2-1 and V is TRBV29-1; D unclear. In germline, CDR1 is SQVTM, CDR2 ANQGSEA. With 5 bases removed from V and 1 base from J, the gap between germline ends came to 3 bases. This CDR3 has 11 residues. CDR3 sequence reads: CSVSSYNEQFF. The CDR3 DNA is TGCAGCGTTTCATCCTACAATGAGCAGTTCTTC.

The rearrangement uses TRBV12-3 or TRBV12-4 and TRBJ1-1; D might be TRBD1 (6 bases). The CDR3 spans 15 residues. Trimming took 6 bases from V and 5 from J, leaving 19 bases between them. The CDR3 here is CASSRRYGGETEAFF. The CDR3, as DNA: TGTGCCAGCAGCCGTCGCTACGGGGGCGAAACTGAAGCTTTCTTT.